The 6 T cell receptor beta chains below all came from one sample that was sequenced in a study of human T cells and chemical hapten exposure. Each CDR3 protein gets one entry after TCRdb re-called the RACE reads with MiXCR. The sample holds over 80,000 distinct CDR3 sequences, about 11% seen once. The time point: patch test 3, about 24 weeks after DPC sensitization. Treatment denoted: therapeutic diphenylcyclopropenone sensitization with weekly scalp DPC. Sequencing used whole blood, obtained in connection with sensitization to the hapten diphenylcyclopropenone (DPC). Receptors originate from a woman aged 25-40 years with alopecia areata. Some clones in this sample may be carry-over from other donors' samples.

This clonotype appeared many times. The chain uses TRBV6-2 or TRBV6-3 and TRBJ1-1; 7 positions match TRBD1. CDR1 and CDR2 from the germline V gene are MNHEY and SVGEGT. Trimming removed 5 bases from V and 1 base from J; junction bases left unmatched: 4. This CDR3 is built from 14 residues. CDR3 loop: CASSARQGNTEAFF. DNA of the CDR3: TGTGCCAGCAGTGCGAGACAGGGGAACACTGAAGCTTTCTTT.

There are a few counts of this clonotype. In nucleotides, the CDR3 is TGTGCCAGCACATCCGGGAGGGATGGCTACACCTTC. Its protein product is CASTSGRDGYTF. V usage is TRBV28 and J usage is TRBJ1-2; no clear D gene. CDR3 size: 12 residues. The germline V gene encodes CDR1 MDHEN and CDR2 SYDVKM. Trimming stripped 7 bases from V and 6 bases from J, with 12 bases between.

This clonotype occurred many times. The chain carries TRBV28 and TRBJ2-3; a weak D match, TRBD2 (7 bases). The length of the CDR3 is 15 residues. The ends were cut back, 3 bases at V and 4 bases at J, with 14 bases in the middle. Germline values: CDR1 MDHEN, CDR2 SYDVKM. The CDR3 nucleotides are TGTGCCAGCAGTTTGGGAGGGGGGGCCGCAGATACGCAGTATTTT. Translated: CASSLGGGAADTQYF.

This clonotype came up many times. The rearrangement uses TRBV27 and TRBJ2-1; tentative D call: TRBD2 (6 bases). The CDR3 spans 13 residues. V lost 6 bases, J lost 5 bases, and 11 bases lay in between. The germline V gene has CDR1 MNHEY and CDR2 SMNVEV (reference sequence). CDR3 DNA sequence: TGTGCCAGCAGACGTAGCGGCAACAATGAGCAGTTCTTC. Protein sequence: CASRRSGNNEQFF.

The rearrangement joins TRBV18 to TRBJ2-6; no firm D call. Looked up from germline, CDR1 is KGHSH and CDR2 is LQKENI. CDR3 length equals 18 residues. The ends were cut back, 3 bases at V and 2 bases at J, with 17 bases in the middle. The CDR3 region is CASSPDTQVATGANVLTF. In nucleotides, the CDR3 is TGTGCCAGCTCACCCGACACCCAGGTCGCAACTGGGGCCAACGTCCTGACTTTC.

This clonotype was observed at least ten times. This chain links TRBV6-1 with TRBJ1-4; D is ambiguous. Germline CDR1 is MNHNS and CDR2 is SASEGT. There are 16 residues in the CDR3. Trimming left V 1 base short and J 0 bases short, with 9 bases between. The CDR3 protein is CASSEGAGATNEKLFF. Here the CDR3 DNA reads TGTGCCAGCAGTGAAGGAGCGGGTGCAACTAATGAAAAACTGTTTTTT.